The 21 T cell receptor beta chains listed next were all sequenced from one sample in a study of blood T cells in healthy people across ages (dated by TCRdb to between 2015 and 2016). The library relied on 5' RACE. Sequencing was carried out with an Illumina HiSeq 2500. A second PCR of about 7 to 12 cycles was run with a J-beta primer mix and a sample-barcoded 5' primer. The raw public reads went through TCRdb reprocessing: fastp at Q25, MiXCR clone calling, in-frame beta chains kept. Duplicate CDR3 protein sequences are folded into a single record with the most common DNA and genes. The sample yields around 900,000 distinct CDR3 sequences; under 35% were counted once. Approximately 15% of the sample is held by the ten biggest clonotypes. Material for sequencing was blood. These receptors were obtained from a woman at least 80 years old in good health.

This clonotype occurred a few times. The V call is TRBV9, the J call TRBJ2-6; D is uncertain. Germline assignment: CDR1 SGDLS and CDR2 YYNGEE. Trimming cost V 3 bases and J 0 bases, with 7 bases left between them. The CDR3 is 15 amino acids. The CDR3 sequence is CASSDYSSGANVLTF. CDR3 nucleotide sequence: TGTGCCAGCAGCGACTACAGCTCTGGGGCCAACGTCCTGACTTTC.

This clonotype was counted many times. The rearrangement joins TRBV28 to TRBJ2-7; TRBD1 agrees at 7 bases. Trimming at V came to 5 bases and at J to 5 bases, leaving 12 bases not matched to a gene. The CDR3 is 15 residues long. Germline V gives CDR1 MDHEN, CDR2 SYDVKM. This CDR3 is CASSPMTGTVHEQYF. In DNA, the CDR3 is TGTGCCAGCAGTCCGATGACAGGGACGGTCCACGAGCAGTACTTC.

This clonotype was counted ten times or more. The genes are TRBV20-1 and TRBJ1-2; the D is unclear. The CDR3 has 14 amino acids. V lost 0 bases to trimming and J lost 2 bases, with 10 bases between them. The germline V gene encodes CDR1 DFQATT and CDR2 SNEGSKA (reference sequence). The DNA for the CDR3 is TGCAGTGCTAGAGAAGGGATGACAAACTATGGCTACACCTTC. Its protein is CSAREGMTNYGYTF.

This clonotype has just one count. A much more abundant neighbour one base away suggests this may be a read error. This chain uses TRBV2 with TRBJ2-1; no definite D call. The ends were cut back, 5 bases at V and 10 bases at J, with 9 bases in the middle. Germline assignment: CDR1 SNHLY and CDR2 FYNNEI. This CDR3 is built from 11 residues. CDR3 coding DNA: TGTGCCAGCAGTACATCAAGGGAGCAGTTCTTC. Protein product: CASSTSREQFF.

This clonotype has just a few counts. This chain links TRBV20-1 with TRBJ1-2; TRBD1 matches 10 bases. V shed 7 bases, J shed 8 bases, and the junction held 4 bases outside the gene matches. Looked up from germline, CDR1 is DFQATT and CDR2 is SNEGSKA (reference sequence). The CDR3 is made up of 11 amino acids. The chain's CDR3 is CSVPGQGGYTF. CDR3 coding DNA: TGCAGTGTTCCGGGACAGGGGGGCTACACCTTC.

This clonotype has just a few counts. The chain links TRBV4-1 to TRBJ1-5; 7 nucleotides match TRBD1. The length of the CDR3 is 15 residues. Unmatched junction bases numbered 5, after V lost 6 bases and J lost 0 bases. CDR1 MGHRA and CDR2 YSYEKL come from the germline V gene. The CDR3, as DNA: TGCGCCAGCAGTCGACAGGGCGATAGCAATCAGCCCCAGCATTTT. Translated, it gives CASSRQGDSNQPQHF.

The rearrangement uses TRBV27 and TRBJ1-5, with 7 bases identical to TRBD1. Unmatched junction bases numbered 4, after V lost 1 base and J lost 1 base. The CDR3 is 16 amino acids. Germline CDR1 reads MNHEY; CDR2 reads SMNVEV (reference sequence). The CDR3 loop is CASSLLPGGSNQPQHF. The CDR3 nucleotides read TGTGCCAGCAGTTTATTACCAGGGGGGAGCAATCAGCCCCAGCATTTT.

The V call is TRBV14, the J call TRBJ2-1, with D perhaps TRBD1 (6 bases). TRBJ2-7 explains the end of the DNA better; the J call may be wrong. The CDR3 extends over 18 amino acids. Germline values: CDR1 SGHDN, CDR2 FVKESK. The CDR3 loop is CASSQGGAGTKFYNEQYF. CDR3 bases: TGTGCCAGCAGCCAAGGAGGAGCCGGGACAAAATTCTACAATGAGCAGTACTTC.

This clonotype was counted between two and nine times. The V gene is TRBV20-1, the J gene TRBJ2-1; 14 bases align to TRBD2. CDR1 DFQATT and CDR2 SNEGSKA come from the germline V gene (reference sequence). This CDR3 region has 17 residues. Trimming cost V 8 bases and J 0 bases; bases outside gene matches: 9. The CDR3 sequence is CSPYGTSGGGSYNEQFF. The CDR3 DNA sequence: TGCAGTCCTTACGGGACTAGCGGGGGAGGCTCCTACAATGAGCAGTTCTTC.

The rearrangement uses TRBV4-3 and TRBJ1-1; TRBD1 is a possible D gene (5 bases). The V end lost 0 bases, the J end lost 1 base, and 15 bases lay between the germline ends. Germline values: CDR1 LGHNA, CDR2 YSLEER. The CDR3 totals 17 residues. The CDR3 sequence is CASSQDLHSGTNTEAFF. Here the CDR3 DNA reads TGCGCCAGCAGCCAAGATCTCCATTCAGGGACGAACACTGAAGCTTTCTTT.

The V and J genes are TRBV6-6 and TRBJ2-3; D is possibly TRBD1 (6 bases). Trimming left V 0 bases short and J 5 bases short, with 12 bases between. Germline V gene lookup returns CDR1 MNHNY and CDR2 SVGAGI (reference sequence). The CDR3 totals 15 residues. The CDR3 protein is CASSYSTQGLDTQYF. CDR3 sequence (DNA): TGTGCCAGCAGTTACTCGACTCAGGGGCTAGATACGCAGTATTTT.

Many counts were recorded for this clonotype. The chain recombines TRBV10-3 with TRBJ2-3; a possible D gene is TRBD1 (5 bases). Germline lookup yields CDR1 ENHRY and CDR2 SYGVKD. The CDR3 length is 13 residues. Trimming removed 8 bases from V and 6 bases from J, with 15 bases in between. The CDR3 protein is CAIQGPIMDTQYF. DNA of the CDR3: TGTGCCATCCAGGGTCCAATAATGGATACGCAGTATTTT.

V usage is TRBV20-1 and J usage is TRBJ1-1, with D hard to call. The CDR3 runs to 14 residues. The germline V gene has CDR1 DFQATT and CDR2 SNEGSKA (reference sequence). Trimming took off 0 bases at V and 2 bases at J, with 10 bases between the two ends. CDR3 protein: CSARDRPINTEAFF. CDR3 nucleotide sequence: TGCAGTGCTAGAGATCGCCCGATTAACACTGAAGCTTTCTTT.

This clonotype has a handful of counts. The chain uses TRBV5-1 and TRBJ1-1, with D tentatively TRBD1 (6 bases). The CDR3 has 16 amino acids. Trimming removed 6 bases at V and 0 bases at J, with 18 bases between. Germline V gene lookup returns CDR1 SGHRS and CDR2 YFSETQ. The DNA for the CDR3 is TGCGCCAGCACCATTGGAGGTCAGGGGTTGAACACTGAAGCTTTCTTT. Its translation: CASTIGGQGLNTEAFF.

This clonotype has more than one count but fewer than ten. The V gene is TRBV5-1, the J gene TRBJ2-1, with a possible D match to TRBD2 (6 bases). This CDR3 contains 16 residues. Deletions cut 0 bases from V and 1 base from J, with 11 bases between. CDR1 is SGHRS, CDR2 YFSETQ, per germline. The CDR3 bases are TGCGCCAGCAGCTTGGACGAGGGAGGTTCCTACAATGAGCAGTTCTTC. Its protein product is CASSLDEGGSYNEQFF.

Many counts were recorded for this clonotype. CDR3 sequence reads: CSASDRGERGYGYTF. The CDR3 region has the DNA TGCAGTGCTAGTGACAGGGGTGAGCGGGGCTATGGCTACACCTTC. J is TRBJ1-2 and V is TRBV20-1, with TRBD1 matching 8 bases. CDR3 length: 15 residues. Looked up from germline, CDR1 is DFQATT and CDR2 is SNEGSKA (reference sequence). The ends lost 3 bases at V and 4 bases at J; junction bases unmatched: 10.

This clonotype has at least ten counts. V gene TRBV6-2 or TRBV6-3 combines with J gene TRBJ2-7; 9 nucleotides match TRBD2. Germline V lookup: CDR1 MNHEY, CDR2 SVGEGT. Trimming removed 6 bases from V and 3 bases from J; junction bases left unmatched: 3. CDR3 length equals 13 residues. The CDR3 loop reads CASRASGDYEQYF. DNA of the CDR3: TGTGCCAGCAGGGCTAGCGGGGACTACGAGCAGTACTTC.

In regard to this clonotype: A much more abundant neighbour one base away suggests this may be a read error. V is TRBV29-1 and J is TRBJ1-6; 7 bases fit TRBD1. Germline CDR1 is SQVTM and CDR2 is ANQGSEA. The CDR3 contains 13 residues. The CDR3 spells CSVGNRGDSPPHF. The CDR3 DNA follows: TGCAGCGTTGGGAACAGGGGCGATTCACCCCCCCACTTT. Complete variable domain (other parts from reference TRBV29-1 and TRBJ1-6): SAVISQKPSRDICQRGTSLTIQCQVDSQVTMMFWYRQQPGQSLTLIATANQGSEATYESGFVIDKFPISRPNLTFSTLTVSNMSPEDSSIYLCSVGNRGDSPPHFGNGTRLTVT.

The chain recombines TRBV6-2 or TRBV6-3 with TRBJ2-3, with D possibly matching TRBD2 (6 bases). There are 15 residues in the CDR3. From germline, CDR1 is MNHEY and CDR2 SVGEGT. Trimming shortened V by 6 bases and J by 3 bases, and 16 bases separated the two germline ends. This CDR3 is CASSLSGLKTDTQYF. In DNA form, the CDR3 reads TGTGCCAGCAGCCTATCGGGACTCAAGACAGATACGCAGTATTTT.

This clonotype turned up a few times. This sequence joins TRBV12-3 or TRBV12-4 and TRBJ1-2; no reliable D call. V was cut by 1 base and J by 3 bases, with 6 bases left in between. The CDR3 loop spans 13 amino acids. CDR3 sequence reads: CASSLGHYYGYTF. CDR3 coding DNA: TGTGCCAGCAGTTTAGGACACTACTATGGCTACACCTTC.

This chain links TRBV27 with TRBJ2-6, with D possibly TRBD2 on 5 matching bases. Germline V lookup: CDR1 MNHEY, CDR2 SMNVEV (reference sequence). This CDR3 is 17 amino acids long. V was pared by 5 bases and J by 1 base, with 15 bases between. The CDR3 bases are TGTGCCAGCAGTCTTGGGAGACGCCGTTCTGGGGCCAACGTCCTGACTTTC. Translated: CASSLGRRRSGANVLTF.